This TCR beta chain was sequenced for a study of cytomegalovirus exposure and HLA in healthy donors. Study details: The 120 validation repertoires, a later analysis reported, used the same platform as the 700 or so repertoires from the first cohort.

V was shortened by 7 bases and J by 0 bases, with 9 bases between the two germline ends. Germline loops: CDR1 MGHDK, CDR2 SYGVNS. The CDR3 runs to 14 residues. The donors were members of the validation cohort comprising 120 subjects, separate from the roughly 700-subject first cohort. Data came from immunoSEQ multiplex PCR; TCRdb stores just in-frame clones and leaves some out. The sample includes roughly 180,000 clones, around 86% of them seen just once. Study-level findings and limits: A few chains tied to CMV proved CMV antigen-specific in vitro. Rare sequences made up most TCRs, while some public TCRs were found in many donors.

About this clone: The antigen is not known.

The TCR sequence derives from a man aged 25 to 40 in good health and CMV-seropositive. The specimen was PBMCs. The J gene is TRBJ2-2, the V gene TRBV25-1, with D possibly matching TRBD1 (6 bases). Here the CDR3 reads CASIGQPNTGELFF. The CDR3, as DNA: TGTGCCAGCATAGGACAGCCGAACACCGGGGAGCTGTTTTTT.